These 26 T cell receptor beta chains originate from one sample sequenced in a study of cytomegalovirus exposure and HLA in healthy donors. TCRdb's copy holds only in-frame clones and misses some; the assay was immunoSEQ multiplex PCR. The data hold approximately 71,000 clones, with about 94% observed a single time. Sequencing was done on a sample of PBMCs. The receptors originated from a woman aged 18-29 years in good health and CMV-seronegative.

The rearrangement links TRBV27 to TRBJ2-5; possible D gene TRBD2, 6 bases. CDR3 size: 14 residues. CDR1 is MNHEY, CDR2 SMNVEV, per germline (reference sequence). V dropped 5 bases and J dropped 4 bases, with 14 bases sitting between them. The CDR3 region has the DNA TGTGCCAGCAGTCTCGGCGGGAATGCAGAGACCCAGTACTTC. Its protein product is CASSLGGNAETQYF.

The chain has TRBV7-3 and TRBJ2-1; 8 bases map to TRBD2. V lost 5 bases to trimming and J lost 9 bases; unmatched junction nucleotides: 12. Germline V gives CDR1 SGHTA, CDR2 FQGTGA. This CDR3 region has 15 residues. The CDR3 bases are TGTGCCAGCAGCGCTAACCCGACTAGCGTAAGTGAGCAGTTCTTC. Protein product: CASSANPTSVSEQFF.

This chain connects TRBV6-4 to TRBJ2-1; TRBD2 agrees at 10 bases. After removal of 3 bases from V and 3 bases from J, the junction contained 5 bases not matched to a gene. Per the germline V gene, CDR1 is MRHNA and CDR2 is SNTAGT. This CDR3 region has 16 residues. This CDR3 reads CASSESSGGDYNEQFF. DNA for the CDR3: TGTGCCAGCAGTGAATCTAGCGGGGGAGACTACAATGAGCAGTTCTTC.

The chain joins TRBV7-2 to TRBJ2-1, with 7 nucleotides matching TRBD1. The CDR3 has 14 residues. Germline trimming cut 7 bases from V and 1 base from J; bases unmatched to any gene: 4. Germline assignment: CDR1 SGHTA and CDR2 FQGNSA. The CDR3 nucleotides are TGTGCCAGCAACCTACAGGGGTCCTACAATGAGCAGTTCTTC. Its protein is CASNLQGSYNEQFF. The whole variable domain, filled in from reference TRBV7-2 and TRBJ2-1, reads GAGVSQSPSNKVTEKGKDVELRCDPISGHTALYWYRQSLGQGLEFLIYFQGNSAPDKSGLPSDRFSAERTGGSVSTLTIQRTQQEDSAVYLCASNLQGSYNEQFFGPGTRLTVL.

The chain links TRBV7-2 to TRBJ2-1, with D possibly TRBD2 on 6 matching bases. Germline V lookup: CDR1 SGHTA, CDR2 FQGNSA. V was trimmed by 0 bases and J by 6 bases, leaving 18 bases between them. There are 17 residues in the CDR3. CDR3 in amino acids: CASSLAPLRLDPNEQFF. The DNA for the CDR3 is TGTGCCAGCAGCTTAGCCCCATTGAGACTAGATCCCAATGAGCAGTTCTTC.

This sequence joins TRBV7-9 and TRBJ1-2; no reliable D call. There are 15 residues in the CDR3. Trimming took 2 bases from V and 2 from J, leaving 12 bases between them. From germline, CDR1 is SEHNR and CDR2 FQNEAQ (reference sequence). As DNA, the CDR3 is TGTGCCAGCAGCTTAATCGGGGATTTGAACTATGGCTACACCTTC. It codes for CASSLIGDLNYGYTF.

The chain combines TRBV5-4 with TRBJ1-2, with D possibly matching TRBD1 (6 bases). The CDR3 has 13 residues. The V gene lost 4 bases and the J gene lost 6 bases, with 13 bases spanning the gap. Germline CDR1 is SGHNT and CDR2 is YYREEE (reference sequence). This CDR3 reads CASSPQGMDGYTF. The CDR3 nucleotides read TGTGCCAGCAGCCCACAGGGTATGGATGGCTACACCTTC.

The chain couples TRBV19 to TRBJ2-3; a weak D match, TRBD2 (5 bases). Trimming removed 3 bases at V and 3 bases at J, with 19 bases between. The CDR3 sequence is 17 residues long. CDR1 and CDR2 (germline): LNHDA, SQIVND (reference sequence). The CDR3, as DNA: TGTGCCAGTAGTATCTTATCTATGAGCGGCCGAACAGATACGCAGTATTTT. This sequence encodes CASSILSMSGRTDTQYF.

This rearrangement joins TRBV29-1 to TRBJ2-3; 11 bases match TRBD1. The CDR3 is made up of 15 amino acids. CDR1 is SQVTM, CDR2 ANQGSEA, per germline. Trimming took 7 bases from V and 6 from J; bases not matched to a gene: 12. DNA of the CDR3: TGCAGCGCCCACTCCGGGACAGGGGGGAGCGATACGCAGTATTTT. This gives the protein CSAHSGTGGSDTQYF.

This clone turned up a few times. The V gene is TRBV5-6, the J gene TRBJ2-3; 8 bases match TRBD2. V dropped 0 bases and J dropped 3; count of bases not matched to a gene: 6. The CDR3 spans 16 residues. Germline V gene data show CDR1 as SGHDT and CDR2 as YYEEEE. The CDR3 protein is CASSLEALAATDTQYF. As DNA, the CDR3 is TGTGCCAGCAGCTTGGAGGCACTAGCGGCGACAGATACGCAGTATTTT.

V is TRBV11-2 and J is TRBJ2-1; 16 bases line up with TRBD2. The CDR3 contains 15 residues. Germline loops: CDR1 SGHAT, CDR2 FQNNGV. Trimming removed 4 bases from V and 10 bases from J; junction bases left unmatched: 4. The CDR3 DNA follows: TGTGCCAGCAGCTGGGGGACTAGCGGGGGGGTAGAGCAGTTCTTC. This translates into CASSWGTSGGVEQFF.

This chain joins TRBV28 and TRBJ1-3; 9 nucleotides agree with TRBD1. V dropped 1 base and J dropped 4; count of bases not matched to a gene: 8. This CDR3 is 17 amino acids long. Germline values: CDR1 MDHEN, CDR2 SYDVKM. CDR3 sequence (DNA): TGTGCCAGCAGTTTATACTCCGGGACAGGGTTCGGAAACACCATATATTTT. Translated: CASSLYSGTGFGNTIYF.

This sequence joins TRBV10-3 and TRBJ1-2; D not resolved. Trimming shortened V by 9 bases and J by 8 bases, and 13 bases separated the two germline ends. CDR1 ENHRY and CDR2 SYGVKD come from the germline V gene. The CDR3 loop spans 11 amino acids. In DNA, the CDR3 is TGTGCCATTTCCAACGGGTACGGCTACACCTTC. This encodes CAISNGYGYTF.

The J gene is TRBJ1-1, the V gene TRBV28; maybe TRBD1 (5 bases). V lost 3 bases and J 5 bases, leaving 10 bases between the germline ends. From germline, CDR1 is MDHEN and CDR2 SYDVKM. The CDR3 runs 13 residues. CDR3 protein: CASSLAGGTEAFF. DNA for the CDR3: TGTGCCAGCAGTTTGGCCGGGGGGACTGAAGCTTTCTTT.

The chain has TRBV2 and TRBJ2-1, with TRBD1 as a possible D gene (7 bases). V lost 6 bases and J lost 7, with 10 bases in between. This CDR3 has 12 residues. The germline V gene encodes CDR1 SNHLY and CDR2 FYNNEI. CDR3 region: CASRSGGNEQFF. For the CDR3, the DNA is TGTGCCAGCAGATCAGGGGGGAATGAGCAGTTCTTC.

V gene TRBV2 combines with J gene TRBJ2-3, with a possible D match to TRBD2 (6 bases). The CDR3 has 13 amino acids. The germline gives CDR1 SNHLY, CDR2 FYNNEI. V was pared by 7 bases and J by 1 base, with 9 bases between. The CDR3 DNA reads TGTGCCAGCACCCGCGGGGGCACAGATACGCAGTATTTT. This codes for CASTRGGTDTQYF. Variable domain in full (rest from reference TRBV2 and TRBJ2-3): EPEVTQTPSHQVTQMGQEVILRCVPISNHLYFYWYRQILGQKVEFLVSFYNNEISEKSEIFDDQFSVERPDGSNFTLKIRSTKLEDSAMYFCASTRGGTDTQYFGPGTRLTVL.

The DNA of the CDR3 is TGTGCCAGCAGTGGAGAATCGTCTTACAATGAGCAGTTCTTC. Translated: CASSGESSYNEQFF. The rearrangement joins TRBV2 to TRBJ2-1, with D unclear. The V gene's germline CDR1 is SNHLY and CDR2 FYNNEI. CDR3 length: 14 amino acids. V dropped 4 bases and J dropped 4 bases, with 11 bases sitting between them.

This chain links TRBV27 with TRBJ1-1, with 11 bases matching TRBD1. The CDR3 length is 14 residues. The ends lost 8 bases at V and 4 bases at J; junction bases unmatched: 6. Germline lookup yields CDR1 MNHEY and CDR2 SMNVEV (reference sequence). The CDR3 spells CASGQGAQGTEAFF. DNA for the CDR3: TGTGCCAGCGGACAGGGGGCGCAGGGCACTGAAGCTTTCTTT.

The CDR3 DNA reads as TGTGCCTGGAGTGTAATAGGGGGAGATCAGCCCCAGCATTTT. This translates into CAWSVIGGDQPQHF. The chain employs TRBV30 and TRBJ1-5; D is perhaps TRBD1 (6 bases). In germline, CDR1 is GTSNPN, CDR2 SVGIG (reference sequence). This CDR3 is 14 amino acids long. V shed 0 bases and J shed 5 bases, with 11 bases lying between them.

V usage is TRBV7-2 and J usage is TRBJ1-5, with D possibly being TRBD1 (5 bases). V gave up 0 bases and J gave up 5 bases, with 5 bases separating them. Germline V gene lookup returns CDR1 SGHTA and CDR2 FQGNSA. The CDR3 spans 13 residues. Here the CDR3 reads CASSLAGDQPQHF. Here the CDR3 DNA reads TGTGCCAGCAGCTTAGCAGGGGATCAGCCCCAGCATTTT.

J is TRBJ2-5 and V is TRBV27; D not resolved. Between the trimmed V and J ends, which lost 0 bases and 4 bases, there was a span of 6 bases. This CDR3 contains 13 residues. CDR1 and CDR2 from the germline V gene are MNHEY and SMNVEV (reference sequence). The CDR3 sequence is CASSLSGRETQYF. CDR3 in DNA: TGTGCCAGCAGTTTATCTGGGCGAGAGACCCAGTACTTC.

The CDR3 spells CASSVVRAGGMETQYF. In DNA, the CDR3 is TGTGCCAGCAGCGTAGTGAGGGCGGGGGGAATGGAGACCCAGTACTTC. The chain recombines TRBV9 with TRBJ2-5; 8 positions match TRBD2. Losses at the gene ends were 0 bases for V and 5 bases for J; bases not matched to a gene: 9. The CDR3 has 16 residues. CDR1 is SGDLS, CDR2 YYNGEE, per germline.

The chain has TRBV7-9 and TRBJ2-3, with 11 bases aligning to TRBD2. Germline V gene lookup returns CDR1 SEHNR and CDR2 FQNEAQ (reference sequence). The CDR3 runs to 15 residues. Trimming cost V 3 bases and J 4 bases; bases outside gene matches: 3. This CDR3 reads CASSFLAGGADTQYF. The CDR3 DNA sequence: TGTGCCAGCAGCTTTCTAGCGGGAGGCGCAGATACGCAGTATTTT.

This sequence joins TRBV4-1 and TRBJ2-7, with 12 bases fitting TRBD2. Per germline, CDR1 MGHRA and CDR2 YSYEKL. After removal of 3 bases from V and 4 bases from J, the junction contained 7 bases not matched to a gene. The CDR3 is made up of 16 amino acids. The chain's CDR3 is CASSQLAGGPGYEQYF. The CDR3 nucleotides are TGCGCCAGCAGCCAGCTAGCGGGAGGGCCTGGGTACGAGCAGTACTTC.

The J gene is TRBJ2-3, the V gene TRBV7-9; 7 nucleotides match TRBD2. This CDR3 has 16 residues. CDR1 and CDR2 (germline): SEHNR, FQNEAQ (reference sequence). The junction had 4 bases not matched to a gene; V was cut back by 1 base and J by 0 bases. The CDR3 coding sequence is TGTGCCAGCAGCTTAGTTAGACTAGCTAGCACAGATACGCAGTATTTT. Its translation is CASSLVRLASTDTQYF. Variable domain in full (rest from reference TRBV7-9 and TRBJ2-3): DTGVSQNPRHKITKRGQNVTFRCDPISEHNRLYWYRQTLGQGPEFLTYFQNEAQLEKSRLLSDRFSAERPKGSFSTLEIQRTEQGDSAMYLCASSLVRLASTDTQYFGPGTRLTVL.

The rearrangement uses TRBV19 and TRBJ2-1; D remains unclear. The V end was cut by 3 bases, the J end by 0 bases, with 6 bases between. Germline lookup yields CDR1 LNHDA and CDR2 SQIVND (reference sequence). CDR3 length equals 14 residues. CDR3 region: CASSMISSYNEQFF. The CDR3 DNA follows: TGTGCCAGTAGTATGATCAGCTCCTACAATGAGCAGTTCTTC.